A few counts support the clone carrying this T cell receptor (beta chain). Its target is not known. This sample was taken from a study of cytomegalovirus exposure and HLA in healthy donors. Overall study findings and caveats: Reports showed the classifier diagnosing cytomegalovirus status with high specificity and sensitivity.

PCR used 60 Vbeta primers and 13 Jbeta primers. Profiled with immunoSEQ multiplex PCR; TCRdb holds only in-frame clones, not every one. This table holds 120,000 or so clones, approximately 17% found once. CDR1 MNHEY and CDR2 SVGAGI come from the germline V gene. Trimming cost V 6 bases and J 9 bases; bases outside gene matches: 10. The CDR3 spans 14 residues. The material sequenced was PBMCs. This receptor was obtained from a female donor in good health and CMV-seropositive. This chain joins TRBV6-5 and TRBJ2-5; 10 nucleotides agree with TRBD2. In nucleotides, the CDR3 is TGTGCCAGCAGGCCGATAGCGGGGGGCCCCTCCCAGTACTTC. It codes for CASRPIAGGPSQYF.